These 9 T cell receptor beta chains were sequenced from one sample in a study of OX40 agonist ivuxolimab in advanced cancers. TCRdb's copy holds only in-frame clones and misses some; the assay was immunoSEQ multiplex PCR. The sample lists approximately 74,000 clones, around nine tenths occurring once. The material sequenced was CD4+ or CD8+ T cells sorted from blood, taken in a trial of the OX40 agonist ivuxolimab. The receptors shown here come from an adult with an advanced solid tumor such as melanoma, head and neck, liver or kidney cancer.

This clone showed up just once. The rearrangement links TRBV6-5 to TRBJ2-7; 10 positions agree with TRBD1. The CDR3 sequence is 14 residues long. CDR1 is MNHEY and CDR2 is SVGAGI in the germline V gene. V was clipped by 2 bases and J by 5 bases; unmatched bases: 3. The CDR3 sequence: CASSYGTGADEQYF. The CDR3 DNA sequence: TGTGCCAGCAGTTACGGGACAGGGGCGGACGAGCAGTACTTC.

The rearrangement joins TRBV6-5 to TRBJ1-1; D uncertain. The CDR3 loop spans 15 amino acids. The V end lost 2 bases, the J end lost 1 base, and 11 bases lay between the germline ends. CDR1 and CDR2 (germline): MNHEY, SVGAGI. The CDR3 spells CASSYGYSENTEAFF. In nucleotides, the CDR3 is TGTGCCAGCAGTTACGGGTACAGCGAGAACACTGAAGCTTTCTTT.

The chain recombines TRBV11-2 with TRBJ1-4; unclear D gene. The CDR3 has 12 residues. V lost 3 bases and J lost 7, with 6 bases in between. Germline V gene lookup returns CDR1 SGHAT and CDR2 FQNNGV. The CDR3 sequence: CASSFMSEKLFF. CDR3 in DNA: TGTGCCAGCAGCTTTATGAGTGAAAAACTGTTTTTT.

V and J are TRBV5-4 and TRBJ2-3, with 9 bases identical to TRBD2. Germline CDR1 is SGHNT and CDR2 is YYREEE (reference sequence). J gave up 4 bases and V 4 bases, and 7 bases lay outside the gene matches. The CDR3 is 15 amino acids. In nucleotides, the CDR3 is TGTGCCAGCAGCCATAGCGGGAGTCCCCCAGATACGCAGTATTTT. Translating it yields CASSHSGSPPDTQYF.

This chain links TRBV11-3 with TRBJ2-7; TRBD1 aligns across 7 bases. Germline CDR1 is SGHNT and CDR2 is YENEEA. This CDR3 is 14 amino acids long. J lost 0 bases, V lost 5 bases, and 4 bases had no gene match. CDR3 nucleotide sequence: TGTGCCAGCAGCCCGACAGGGAGCTCCTACGAGCAGTACTTC. Its translation: CASSPTGSSYEQYF.

V usage is TRBV6-6 and J usage is TRBJ2-3; 7 bases match TRBD1. The V and J ends lost 8 bases and 4 bases, in that order; junction bases with no gene match: 12. The germline CDR1 and CDR2 sequences are MNHNY and SVGAGI (reference sequence). The CDR3 spans 15 residues. The CDR3 DNA is TGTGCCAGCGTTATATGGACAGGAAGGGCAGATACGCAGTATTTT. This codes for CASVIWTGRADTQYF.

The chain recombines TRBV30 with TRBJ2-5, with 10 nucleotides matching TRBD2. The germline gives CDR1 GTSNPN, CDR2 SVGIG (reference sequence). Trimming cost V 2 bases and J 4 bases; bases outside gene matches: 4. The CDR3 sequence is 14 residues long. This CDR3 is CAWSLLAGVETQYF. The CDR3, as DNA: TGTGCCTGGAGTTTGCTAGCGGGAGTAGAGACCCAGTACTTC.

J is TRBJ2-5 and V is TRBV7-9; 9 bases agree with TRBD1. Unmatched junction bases numbered 6, after V lost 5 bases and J lost 5 bases. The CDR3 runs to 14 residues. The V gene's germline CDR1 is SEHNR and CDR2 FQNEAQ (reference sequence). The CDR3 sequence is CASSRTGVVETQYF. The DNA of the CDR3 is TGTGCCAGCAGCCGGACAGGGGTAGTCGAGACCCAGTACTTC.

This clone came up once. This chain joins TRBV4-3 and TRBJ2-2; 9 bases are a match to TRBD2. The ends lost 0 bases at V and 2 bases at J; junction bases unmatched: 7. CDR1 is LGHNA and CDR2 is YSLEER in the germline V gene. The CDR3 extends over 18 amino acids. CDR3 sequence (DNA): TGCGCCAGCAGCCAAGATTCCCTAGCGGGGATCAACACCGGGGAGCTGTTTTTT. Translation gives CASSQDSLAGINTGELFF.